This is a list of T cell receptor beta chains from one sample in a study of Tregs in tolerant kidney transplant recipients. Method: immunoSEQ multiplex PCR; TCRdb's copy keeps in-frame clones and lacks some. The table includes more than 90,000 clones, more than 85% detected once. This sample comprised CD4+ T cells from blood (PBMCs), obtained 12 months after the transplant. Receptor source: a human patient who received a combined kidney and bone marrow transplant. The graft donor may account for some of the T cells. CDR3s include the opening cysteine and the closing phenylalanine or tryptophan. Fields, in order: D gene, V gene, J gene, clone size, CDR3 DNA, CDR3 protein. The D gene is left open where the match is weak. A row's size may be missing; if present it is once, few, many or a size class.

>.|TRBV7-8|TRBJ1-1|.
TGTGCCAGCAGCTTAGATCGGTCGGGTGAAGCTTTCTTT
CASSLDRSGEAFF
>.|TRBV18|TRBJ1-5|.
TGTGCCAGCTCACCACGGGGGGAATCTAGCAATCAGCCCCAGCATTTT
CASSPRGESSNQPQHF
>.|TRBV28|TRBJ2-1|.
TGTGCCAGCATCCGCGGAGGTCTCAATGAGCAGTTCTTC
CASIRGGLNEQFF
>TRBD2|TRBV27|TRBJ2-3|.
TGTGCCAGCAGTTTGGGACTAGCGGCAGATACGCAGTATTTT
CASSLGLAADTQYF
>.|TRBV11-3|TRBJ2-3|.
TGTGCCAGCAGCCAGGGAGATACGCAGTATTTT
CASSQGDTQYF
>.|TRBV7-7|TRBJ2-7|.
TGTGCCAGCAGCTTAGCCGGCGGGGCCGGGGAGCAGTACTTC
CASSLAGGAGEQYF
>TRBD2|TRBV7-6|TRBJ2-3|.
TGTGCCAGCAGCTTCGGACTAGCGGGGCAGGGTACGCAGTATTTT
CASSFGLAGQGTQYF
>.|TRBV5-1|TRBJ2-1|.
TGCGCCAGCAAAGGAGGGAGCTCCTACAATGAGCAGTTCTTC
CASKGGSSYNEQFF
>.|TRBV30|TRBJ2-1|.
TGTGCCTGGAGTGTATTAGATGAGCAGTTCTTC
CAWSVLDEQFF
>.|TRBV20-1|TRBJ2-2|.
TGCAGTGCTCGCTACGGCGGGGAGCTGTTTTTT
CSARYGGELFF
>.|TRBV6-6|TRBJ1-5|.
TGTGCCAGCAGTTACGAGGGAGGGTTTAAACAGCCCCAGCATTTT
CASSYEGGFKQPQHF
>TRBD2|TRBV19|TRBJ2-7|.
TGTGCCAGTAAGAGGGAGCGGGAGGACGAGCAGTACTTC
CASKREREDEQYF
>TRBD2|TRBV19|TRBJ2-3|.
TGTGCCAGTAGTGGCGGGACTAGCGGGGATACGCAGTATTTT
CASSGGTSGDTQYF
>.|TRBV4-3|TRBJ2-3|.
TGCGCCAGCAGCTTCGACAGAGAACGGGTCGGGTCGCGGTATTTC
CASSFDRERVGSRYF
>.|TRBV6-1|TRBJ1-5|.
TGTGCCAGCAGGACCCCGGGGTATAGCAATCAGCCCCAGCATTTT
CASRTPGYSNQPQHF
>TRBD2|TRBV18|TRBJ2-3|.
TGTGCCAGCTCACCTCAACTAGCGATGGGCACAGATACGCAGTATTTT
CASSPQLAMGTDTQYF
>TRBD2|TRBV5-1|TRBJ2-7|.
TGCGCCAGCAGCTTGGTTCCCGGGGTCGGGACTAGCGGGGGGTACTACGAGCAGTACTTC
CASSLVPGVGTSGGYYEQYF
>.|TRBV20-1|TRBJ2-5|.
TGCAGTGCCCCTGATCGAAGAGACCAGTACTTC
CSAPDRRDQYF
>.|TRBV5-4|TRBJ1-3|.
TGTGCCAGCAGCCCACAGGGTTTTGGAAACACCATATATTTT
CASSPQGFGNTIYF
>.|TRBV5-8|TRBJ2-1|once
TGTGCCAGCCCTAATCCGCCAGGGGTTTTATACAATGAGCAGTTCTTC
CASPNPPGVLYNEQFF
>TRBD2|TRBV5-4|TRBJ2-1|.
TGTGCCAGCAGCTTGAGCGGGACGTCTTACAATGAGCAGTTCTTC
CASSLSGTSYNEQFF
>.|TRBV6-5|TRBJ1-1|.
TGTGCCACCAGGGGCAACACTGAAGCTTTCTTT
CATRGNTEAFF
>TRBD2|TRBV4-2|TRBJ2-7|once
TGTGCCAGCAGCCAAAGCAGACTAGCGGGTTACGAGCAGTACTTC
CASSQSRLAGYEQYF
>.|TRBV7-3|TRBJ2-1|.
TGTGCCAGCAGCTTACCGGGCGGGAAATCCTACAATGAGCAGTTCTTC
CASSLPGGKSYNEQFF
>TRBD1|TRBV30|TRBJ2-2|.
TGTGCCTGGAGTGTAAGGGGCAGGGGGTTCGACACCGGGGAGCTGTTTTTT
CAWSVRGRGFDTGELFF
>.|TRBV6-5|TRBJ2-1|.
TGTGCCAGCAGTTACACCGGACTCAATCACAATGAGCAGTTCTTC
CASSYTGLNHNEQFF
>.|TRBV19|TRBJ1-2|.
TGTGCCAGTACGACGCAGTCGGGGTACGGGGGAGGCTACACCTTC
CASTTQSGYGGGYTF
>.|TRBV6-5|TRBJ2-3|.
TGTGCCAGCAGCCTAGGGGCAGATACGCAGTATTTT
CASSLGADTQYF
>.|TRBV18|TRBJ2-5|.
TGTGCCAGCTCACCGACCAGGGTTATCGGGGAGACCCAGTACTTC
CASSPTRVIGETQYF
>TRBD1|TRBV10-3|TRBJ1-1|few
TGTGCCATCAGACGGACAGGGGGACTGAACACTGAAGCTTTCTTT
CAIRRTGGLNTEAFF
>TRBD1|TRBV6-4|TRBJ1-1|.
TGTGCCAGCAGTGAAATCGCAGGGGGAAAAGCTTTCTTT
CASSEIAGGKAFF
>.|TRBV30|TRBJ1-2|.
TGTGCCTGGAGTGTACTGGGCCGTGCACCTAACTATGGCTACACCTTC
CAWSVLGRAPNYGYTF
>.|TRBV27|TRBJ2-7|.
TGTGCCAGCAGTTCCCTCGCCCGGGTGGGACTCTACGAGCAGTACTTC
CASSSLARVGLYEQYF
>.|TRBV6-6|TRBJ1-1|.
TGTGCCGGTAGAAGGGGCTTGAGCACTGAAGCTTTCTTT
CAGRRGLSTEAFF
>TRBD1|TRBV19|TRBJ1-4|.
TGTGCCAGTAGTAATCCGGGACAGGGCGATGAAAAACTGTTTTTT
CASSNPGQGDEKLFF
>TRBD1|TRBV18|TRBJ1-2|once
TGTGCCAGCTCACCATACCCAGGGGGCAATAACTATGGCTACACCTTC
CASSPYPGGNNYGYTF
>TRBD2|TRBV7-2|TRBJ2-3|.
TGTGCCAGCAGCATACGGACTAGCGGGGTTAGCACAGATACGCAGTATTTT
CASSIRTSGVSTDTQYF
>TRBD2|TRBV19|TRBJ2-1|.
TGTGCCAGTAGGGCATCTAGCGGAATTTACAATGAGCAGTTCTTC
CASRASSGIYNEQFF
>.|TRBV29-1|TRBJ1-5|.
TGCAGCGTAGGGGCCTCCAATCAGCCCCAGCATTTT
CSVGASNQPQHF
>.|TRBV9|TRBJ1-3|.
TGTGCCAGCAGCAAGACAGGAGCTGGAAACACCATATATTTT
CASSKTGAGNTIYF
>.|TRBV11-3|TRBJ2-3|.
TGTGCCAGCCGATTAGCGGGCACAGATACGCAGTATTTT
CASRLAGTDTQYF
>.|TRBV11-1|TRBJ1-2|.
TGTGCCAGCAGCTTAAGTGGAGGGAACTATGGCTACACCTTC
CASSLSGGNYGYTF
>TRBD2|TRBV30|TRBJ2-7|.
TGTGCCTGGAGGGGGAGGGACGAGCAGTACTTC
CAWRGRDEQYF
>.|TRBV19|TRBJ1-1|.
TGTGCCAGTAAAGTCCAGTATGGGGGAGGCACTGAAGCTTTCTTT
CASKVQYGGGTEAFF
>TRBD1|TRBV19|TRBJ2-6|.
TGTGCCAGTATCCGGGACAGGGGACCTGGGGCCAACGTCCTGACTTTC
CASIRDRGPGANVLTF
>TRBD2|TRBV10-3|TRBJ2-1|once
TGTGCCATCAGTGAGGCCGGGGGGGGAGGGGGTGAGCAGTTCTTC
CAISEAGGGGGEQFF
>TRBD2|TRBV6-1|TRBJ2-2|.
TGTGCCAGCAGAGAAGGACTAGCGAGAACCGGGGAGCTGTTTTTT
CASREGLARTGELFF
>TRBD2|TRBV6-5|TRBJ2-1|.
TGTGCCAGTAAGCGGGAGTGGTCCCATGAGCAGTTCTTC
CASKREWSHEQFF
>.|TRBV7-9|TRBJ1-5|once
TGTGCCAGCAGCTTAGCAGGGGGTCAGCCCCAGCATTTT
CASSLAGGQPQHF
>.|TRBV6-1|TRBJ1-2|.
TGTGCCAGCAGCGAATTACCCCAGGGGCTTAACTATGGCTACACCTTC
CASSELPQGLNYGYTF
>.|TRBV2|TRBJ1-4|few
TGTGCCAGTTCAGGGGTAACTAATGAAAAACTGTTTTTT
CASSGVTNEKLFF
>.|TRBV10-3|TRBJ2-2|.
TGTGCCATCAGCGCGATGGAGGGGGAGCTGTTTTTT
CAISAMEGELFF
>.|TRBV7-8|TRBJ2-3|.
TGTGCCAGCAGGGCCCGGGGGACTAGCACAGATACGCAGTATTTT
CASRARGTSTDTQYF
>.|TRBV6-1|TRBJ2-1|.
TGTGCCAGCAGTGCCCAGATACAGGGCCCACTGGTTAGCTCCTACAATGAGCAGTTCTTC
CASSAQIQGPLVSSYNEQFF
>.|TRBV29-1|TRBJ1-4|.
TGCAGCGTTGAAGATCGGGGTGAAAAACTGTTTTTT
CSVEDRGEKLFF
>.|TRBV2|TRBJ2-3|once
TGTGCCAGCAGCCTAGCAGATACGCAGTATTTT
CASSLADTQYF